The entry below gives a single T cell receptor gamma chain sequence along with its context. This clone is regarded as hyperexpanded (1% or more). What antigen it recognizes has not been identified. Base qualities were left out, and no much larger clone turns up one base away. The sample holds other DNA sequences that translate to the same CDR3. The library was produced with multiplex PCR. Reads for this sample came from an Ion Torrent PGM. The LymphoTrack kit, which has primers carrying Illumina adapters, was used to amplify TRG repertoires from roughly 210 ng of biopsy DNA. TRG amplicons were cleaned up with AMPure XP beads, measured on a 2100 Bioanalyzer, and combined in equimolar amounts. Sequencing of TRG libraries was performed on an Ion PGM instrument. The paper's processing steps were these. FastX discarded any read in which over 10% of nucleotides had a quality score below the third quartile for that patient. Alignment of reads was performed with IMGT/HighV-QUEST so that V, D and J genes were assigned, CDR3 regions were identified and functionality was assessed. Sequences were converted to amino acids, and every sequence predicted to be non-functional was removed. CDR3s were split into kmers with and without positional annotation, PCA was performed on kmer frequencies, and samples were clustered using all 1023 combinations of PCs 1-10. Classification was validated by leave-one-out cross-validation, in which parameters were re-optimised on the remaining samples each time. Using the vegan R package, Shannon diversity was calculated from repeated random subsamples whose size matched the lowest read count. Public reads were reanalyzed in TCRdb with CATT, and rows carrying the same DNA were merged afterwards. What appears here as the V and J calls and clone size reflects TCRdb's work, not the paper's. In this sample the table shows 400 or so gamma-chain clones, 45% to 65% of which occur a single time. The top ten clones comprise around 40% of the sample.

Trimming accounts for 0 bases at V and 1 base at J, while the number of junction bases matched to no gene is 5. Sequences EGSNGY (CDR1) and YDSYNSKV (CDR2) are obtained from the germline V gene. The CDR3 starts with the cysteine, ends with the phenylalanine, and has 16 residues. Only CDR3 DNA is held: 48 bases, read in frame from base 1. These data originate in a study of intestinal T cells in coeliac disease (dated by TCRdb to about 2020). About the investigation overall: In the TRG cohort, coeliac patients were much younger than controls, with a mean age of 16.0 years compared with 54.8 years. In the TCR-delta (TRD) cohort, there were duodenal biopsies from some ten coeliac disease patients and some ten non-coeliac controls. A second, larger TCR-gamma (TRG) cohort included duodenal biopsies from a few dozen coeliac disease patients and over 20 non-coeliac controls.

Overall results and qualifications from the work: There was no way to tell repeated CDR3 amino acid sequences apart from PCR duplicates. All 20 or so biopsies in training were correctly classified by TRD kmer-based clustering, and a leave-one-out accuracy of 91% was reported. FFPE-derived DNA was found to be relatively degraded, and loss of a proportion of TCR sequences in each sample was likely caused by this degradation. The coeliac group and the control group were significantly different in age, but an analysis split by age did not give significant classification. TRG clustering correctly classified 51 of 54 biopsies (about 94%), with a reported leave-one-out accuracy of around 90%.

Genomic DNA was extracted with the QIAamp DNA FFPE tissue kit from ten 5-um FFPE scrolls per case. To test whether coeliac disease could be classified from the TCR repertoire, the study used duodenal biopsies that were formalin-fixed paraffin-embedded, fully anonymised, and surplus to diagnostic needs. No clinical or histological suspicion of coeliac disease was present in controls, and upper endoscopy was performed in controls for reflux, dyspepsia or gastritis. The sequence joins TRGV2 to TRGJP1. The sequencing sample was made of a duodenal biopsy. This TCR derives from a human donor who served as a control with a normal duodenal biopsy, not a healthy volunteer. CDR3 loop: CATWDGNPTTGWFKIF. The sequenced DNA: TGTGCCACCTGGGACGGGAACCCTACCACTGGTTGGTTCAAGATATTT.